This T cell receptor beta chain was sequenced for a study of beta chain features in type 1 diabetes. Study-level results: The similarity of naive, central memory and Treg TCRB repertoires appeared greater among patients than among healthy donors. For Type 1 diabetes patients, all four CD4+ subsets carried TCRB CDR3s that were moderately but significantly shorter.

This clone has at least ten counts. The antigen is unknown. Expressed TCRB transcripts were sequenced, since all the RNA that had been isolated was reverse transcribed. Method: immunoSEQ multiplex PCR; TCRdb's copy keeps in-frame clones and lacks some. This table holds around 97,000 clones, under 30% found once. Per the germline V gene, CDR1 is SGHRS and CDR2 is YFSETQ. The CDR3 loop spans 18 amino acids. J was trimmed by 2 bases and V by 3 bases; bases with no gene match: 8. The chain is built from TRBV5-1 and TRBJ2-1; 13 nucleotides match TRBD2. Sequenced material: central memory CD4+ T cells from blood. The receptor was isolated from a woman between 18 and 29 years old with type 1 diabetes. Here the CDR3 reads CASSYRLAGGSPYNEQFF. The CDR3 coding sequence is TGCGCCAGCAGCTATCGACTAGCGGGAGGCTCGCCCTACAATGAGCAGTTCTTC. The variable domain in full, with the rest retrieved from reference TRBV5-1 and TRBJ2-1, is KAGVTQTPRYLIKTRGQQVTLSCSPISGHRSVSWYQQTPGQGLQFLFEYFSETQRNKGNFPGRFSGRQFSNSRSEMNVSTLELGDSALYLCASSYRLAGGSPYNEQFFGPGTRLTVL.